The T cell receptor beta chain under discussion was sequenced for a study of post-analysis software for immune sequencing data. General study results and limits: Samples prepared in the same batch strongly co-clustered by F measure. Controls showed significantly higher normalized Chao1 diversity than did multiple sclerosis patients. Controls showed lower frequencies than patients for roughly five TRBV segments, and TRBV5-6, TRBV5-1 and TRBV20-1 were among these.

The CDR3 covers 17 residues. Germline trimming cut 0 bases from V and 1 base from J; bases unmatched to any gene: 8. Germline CDR1 is MGHRA and CDR2 is YSYEKL. As concerns this clonotype: What it binds is not known.

Libraries were made from TCR beta cDNA, and they carried unique molecular identifiers. Each CDR3 protein is one row after TCRdb ran MiXCR on the PCR reads. Counted here are 450,000 to 650,000 distinct CDR3 sequences, 44% occurring once; the ten biggest clones make up about 1.5%. The source of this sequence is a girl between 5 and 17 years old with multiple sclerosis. The sample consisted of blood. The chain combines TRBV4-1 with TRBJ2-7; TRBD2 agrees at 8 bases. The CDR3 bases are TGCGCCAGCAGCCAAGAGACGGGATTAGCGGGGTCCTACGAGCAGTACTTC. It yields the protein CASSQETGLAGSYEQYF.